This passage covers 20 T cell receptor beta chains from one sample sequenced in a study of blood T cell repertoires in COVID-19. Measured with immunoSEQ multiplex PCR; TCRdb has only the in-frame clones, and not every one. The sample contains about 200,000 clones, 83% of which appear only once. The sample taken for sequencing was peripheral blood. The receptors were sampled from a woman between 40 and 50 years old with active or convalescent COVID-19.

The V call is TRBV28, the J call TRBJ1-5; TRBD1 aligns across 9 bases. The CDR3 has 18 amino acids. Losses at the gene ends were 6 bases for V and 0 bases for J; bases not matched to a gene: 12. The germline V gene encodes CDR1 MDHEN and CDR2 SYDVKM. The CDR3 loop is CASSQGQGGFYSNQPQHF. The CDR3 bases are TGTGCCAGCAGCCAGGGACAGGGAGGGTTTTATAGCAATCAGCCCCAGCATTTT.

The genes are TRBV6-5 and TRBJ1-4, with a tentative D call TRBD1 (5 bases). The CDR3 is 16 residues long. Germline loops: CDR1 MNHEY, CDR2 SVGAGI. Trimming took 3 bases from V and 0 from J, leaving 11 bases between them. The CDR3 spells CASSYLQGATNEKLFF. The CDR3 DNA reads TGTGCCAGCAGTTATCTGCAAGGGGCAACTAATGAAAAACTGTTTTTT.

The J gene is TRBJ1-1, the V gene TRBV6-5, with D perhaps TRBD1 (6 bases). Trimming left V 9 bases short and J 1 base short, with 9 bases between. This CDR3 has 12 amino acids. Germline V gives CDR1 MNHEY, CDR2 SVGAGI. The chain's CDR3 is CASRQENTEAFF. The CDR3 DNA sequence: TGTGCCAGTCGACAGGAGAACACTGAAGCTTTCTTT.

CDR3 region: CASSLAMEMSGELFF. The DNA of the CDR3 is TGTGCCAGCAGCTTAGCTATGGAGATGTCCGGGGAGCTGTTTTTT. V is TRBV7-2 and J is TRBJ2-2; D is unresolved. The CDR3 length is 15 residues. V was pared by 0 bases and J by 6 bases, with 11 bases between. Germline V gene lookup returns CDR1 SGHTA and CDR2 FQGNSA.

J is TRBJ2-7 and V is TRBV6-6; D might be TRBD2 (6 bases). The V gene lost 5 bases and the J gene lost 0 bases, with 14 bases spanning the gap. Germline lookup yields CDR1 MNHNY and CDR2 SVGAGI (reference sequence). CDR3 length: 15 residues. The CDR3 region is CASSDGGGASYEQYF. The CDR3 region has the DNA TGTGCCAGCAGTGATGGGGGAGGCGCCTCCTACGAGCAGTACTTC.

This chain joins TRBV19 and TRBJ2-3; 11 bases map to TRBD2. Per the germline V gene, CDR1 is LNHDA and CDR2 is SQIVND (reference sequence). The ends lost 5 bases at V and 3 bases at J; junction bases unmatched: 13. The CDR3 has 18 residues. CDR3 residues: CASSFSGLAGGETDTQYF. The CDR3 DNA is TGTGCCAGTAGTTTCAGCGGGCTAGCGGGGGGAGAAACAGATACGCAGTATTTT.

The rearrangement uses TRBV13 and TRBJ2-1; D gene unclear. Germline lookup yields CDR1 PRHDT and CDR2 FYEKMQ (reference sequence). V lost 4 bases to trimming and J lost 2 bases, with 12 bases between them. This CDR3 comprises 15 residues. In DNA form, the CDR3 reads TGTGCCAGCAGCTATTCAGTCCGCCCCTACAATGAGCAGTTCTTC. Translated, it gives CASSYSVRPYNEQFF.

The chain is built from TRBV3-1 (or the pseudogene TRBV3-2) and TRBJ2-7; D perhaps matches TRBD1 (6 bases). The CDR3 spans 14 residues. Germline V CDR1 and CDR2: LGHDT, YNNKEL (reference sequence). V lost 2 bases, J lost 0 bases, and 8 bases lay in between. The CDR3 loop reads CASSQQGLSYEQYF. The CDR3, as DNA: TGTGCCAGCAGCCAACAGGGGCTCTCCTACGAGCAGTACTTC.

The chain is built from TRBV5-1 and TRBJ2-2; 10 bases fit TRBD1. Losses at the gene ends were 5 bases for V and 6 bases for J; bases not matched to a gene: 4. Per germline, CDR1 SGHRS and CDR2 YFSETQ. The CDR3 covers 14 residues. Written as DNA, the CDR3 is TGCGCCAGCAGTGCGGGACAGGGGTCCGGGGAGCTGTTTTTT. Translation gives CASSAGQGSGELFF.

This clone is a singleton in its sample. The chain couples TRBV11-3 to TRBJ1-2, with a possible D match to TRBD1 (6 bases). CDR3 length equals 18 residues. Germline CDR1 and CDR2: SGHNT and YENEEA. V dropped 0 bases and J dropped 5 bases, with 22 bases sitting between them. The CDR3 sequence: CASSLESQDGQTQYGYTF. The CDR3 DNA reads TGTGCCAGCAGCTTAGAGTCGCAGGACGGACAGACCCAATATGGCTACACCTTC.

V and J are TRBV2 and TRBJ2-2, with D maybe TRBD2 (5 bases). The germline V gene encodes CDR1 SNHLY and CDR2 FYNNEI. The CDR3 runs 16 residues. V was shortened by 8 bases and J by 0 bases, with 16 bases between the two germline ends. CDR3 residues: CASLSERATNTGELFF. For the CDR3, the DNA is TGTGCCAGCCTTAGCGAAAGGGCCACGAACACCGGGGAGCTGTTTTTT.

The CDR3 region is CATSDPAKGPEKLFF. The CDR3 DNA sequence: TGTGCCACCAGTGACCCCGCCAAGGGGCCCGAAAAACTGTTTTTT. The rearrangement links TRBV24-1 to TRBJ1-4; maybe TRBD1 (5 bases). V lost 4 bases and J 8 bases, leaving 16 bases between the germline ends. CDR1 is KGHDR, CDR2 SFDVKD, per germline. The CDR3 has 15 residues.

This clone has only one observation. The gene calls are TRBV5-1 and TRBJ2-1, with 9 bases lining up with TRBD2. V lost 3 bases, J lost 6 bases, and 10 bases stayed unmatched. In germline, CDR1 is SGHRS, CDR2 YFSETQ. The CDR3 loop spans 16 amino acids. CDR3 residues: CASSSGAGGPTNEQFF. Here the CDR3 DNA reads TGCGCCAGCAGCTCGGGAGCGGGAGGTCCCACCAATGAGCAGTTCTTC.

The rearrangement joins TRBV29-1 to TRBJ2-3; tentatively, D is TRBD2 (6 bases). Trimming took 5 bases from V and 1 from J, leaving 10 bases between them. The CDR3 has 13 residues. Germline V CDR1 and CDR2: SQVTM, ANQGSEA. The CDR3 is CSVRAGRTDTQYF. DNA of the CDR3: TGCAGCGTTAGGGCGGGGCGCACAGATACGCAGTATTTT.

There are a few counts of this clone. The chain is built from TRBV29-1 and TRBJ2-1; 8 positions agree with TRBD2. J gave up 6 bases and V 3 bases, and 7 bases lay outside the gene matches. This CDR3 spans 14 amino acids. Germline assignment: CDR1 SQVTM and CDR2 ANQGSEA. The CDR3 sequence is CSVETRGRSNEQFF. The CDR3 DNA sequence: TGCAGCGTTGAGACTCGCGGGAGGAGCAATGAGCAGTTCTTC.

The CDR3 nucleotides read TGTGCCAGCAGGAGGACTAGCGTTCTATTAGGCACAGATACGCAGTATTTT. Translation: CASRRTSVLLGTDTQYF. The chain recombines TRBV2 with TRBJ2-3; 9 nucleotides match TRBD2. Trimming at V came to 6 bases and at J to 1 base, leaving 11 bases not matched to a gene. Per the germline V gene, CDR1 is SNHLY and CDR2 is FYNNEI. This CDR3 has 17 amino acids. Full variable domain (remainder filled in from reference TRBV2 and TRBJ2-3): EPEVTQTPSHQVTQMGQEVILRCVPISNHLYFYWYRQILGQKVEFLVSFYNNEISEKSEIFDDQFSVERPDGSNFTLKIRSTKLEDSAMYFCASRRTSVLLGTDTQYFGPGTRLTVL.

The chain links TRBV2 to TRBJ2-7; 7 bases align to TRBD2. Germline CDR1 reads SNHLY; CDR2 reads FYNNEI. The CDR3 has 15 residues. Unmatched junction bases numbered 13, after V lost 9 bases and J lost 2 bases. DNA of the CDR3: TGTGCCAGTCCCGGCCCAAGCGGGAATACCTACGAGCAGTACTTC. As protein: CASPGPSGNTYEQYF.

V is TRBV11-2 and J is TRBJ2-1; no firm D call. V was shortened by 0 bases and J by 12 bases, with 9 bases between the two germline ends. CDR1 SGHAT and CDR2 FQNNGV come from the germline V gene. The CDR3 sequence is 12 residues long. The CDR3 reads CASSLDRRPQFF. The DNA for the CDR3 is TGTGCCAGCAGCTTAGATCGGCGGCCGCAGTTCTTC.

This rearrangement joins TRBV11-2 to TRBJ1-1, with D possibly being TRBD1 (6 bases). The V gene lost 0 bases and the J gene lost 4 bases, with 6 bases spanning the gap. Germline CDR1 reads SGHAT; CDR2 reads FQNNGV. CDR3 length equals 13 residues. The CDR3 DNA reads TGTGCCAGCAGCTTAGACAGGGGCACTGAAGCTTTCTTT. It is translated as CASSLDRGTEAFF.

The V and J genes are TRBV11-2 and TRBJ1-1; TRBD1 might be the D (5 bases). The CDR3 is 16 residues long. Per germline, CDR1 SGHAT and CDR2 FQNNGV. The ends were cut back, 3 bases at V and 4 bases at J, with 18 bases in the middle. Written as DNA, the CDR3 is TGTGCCAGCAGCTTGGTGGGGCGGGAAGAAGGCACTGAAGCTTTCTTT. As protein: CASSLVGREEGTEAFF.